This entry lists 2 T cell receptor beta chains sequenced from one sample in a study of blood T cell repertoires in COVID-19 (dated by TCRdb to 2020 to 2022). Libraries were made using the immunoSEQ multiplex PCR assay. TCRdb obtained this table from immuneACCESS and retained in-frame rearrangements with V and J assigned. These tables miss some clones; where compared with another copy, unresolved V genes account for less than half of the shortfall, and the remainder is unexplained. This sample has roughly 87,000 clones in its table, and around 88% of those were observed once. The top ten hold roughly 0.51% of the sample. The source material was peripheral blood. The receptor source for this set is a man aged 55-75 years with acute or convalescent COVID-19.

The chain joins TRBV9 to TRBJ2-2, with TRBD1 as a possible D gene (6 bases). V dropped 0 bases and J dropped 7 bases, with 13 bases sitting between them. The CDR3 is made up of 15 amino acids. The germline CDR1 and CDR2 sequences are SGDLS and YYNGEE. DNA for the CDR3: TGTGCCAGCAGCGTAGTCTCAGGGGTCGGCGGGGAGCTGTTTTTT. This codes for CASSVVSGVGGELFF.

The J gene is TRBJ2-3, the V gene TRBV5-6, with 14 nucleotides matching TRBD2. The CDR3 contains 16 residues. CDR1 is SGHDT and CDR2 is YYEEEE in the germline V gene. V was pared by 0 bases and J by 5 bases, with 2 bases of the junction left unmatched. The CDR3 DNA reads as TGTGCCAGCAGCTTGGGACTAGCGGGAGGGCAAGATACGCAGTATTTT. Encoded protein: CASSLGLAGGQDTQYF.